This T cell receptor (beta chain) came from a study of T cell responses to AZD1222 COVID-19 vaccine. With 1 base removed from V and 4 bases from J, the gap between germline ends came to 17 bases. CDR1 SGHAT and CDR2 FQNNGV come from the germline V gene. This CDR3 is built from 16 residues. To note about this clone: Its specificity is not known.

Findings and limits, study-wide: The study identified only a handful of AZD1222 recipients as seropositive at baseline. Donors skewed white British and female; clonal diversity was possibly underestimated.

The data were produced by immunoSEQ multiplex PCR, yet TCRdb's version contains in-frame clones alone and is incomplete. The sample holds about 270,000 clones, almost 95% seen once. The receptor's source is an adult who received the AZD1222 COVID-19 vaccine. The specimen comprised peripheral blood, sampled 28 days after the second AZD1222 dose. The genes are TRBV11-2 and TRBJ2-7, with D perhaps TRBD1 or TRBD2 (6 bases each). The CDR3 bases are TGTGCCAGCAGCTTAGCCCTAGAGGGGGGCGCGTACGAGCAGTACTTC. Protein product: CASSLALEGGAYEQYF.